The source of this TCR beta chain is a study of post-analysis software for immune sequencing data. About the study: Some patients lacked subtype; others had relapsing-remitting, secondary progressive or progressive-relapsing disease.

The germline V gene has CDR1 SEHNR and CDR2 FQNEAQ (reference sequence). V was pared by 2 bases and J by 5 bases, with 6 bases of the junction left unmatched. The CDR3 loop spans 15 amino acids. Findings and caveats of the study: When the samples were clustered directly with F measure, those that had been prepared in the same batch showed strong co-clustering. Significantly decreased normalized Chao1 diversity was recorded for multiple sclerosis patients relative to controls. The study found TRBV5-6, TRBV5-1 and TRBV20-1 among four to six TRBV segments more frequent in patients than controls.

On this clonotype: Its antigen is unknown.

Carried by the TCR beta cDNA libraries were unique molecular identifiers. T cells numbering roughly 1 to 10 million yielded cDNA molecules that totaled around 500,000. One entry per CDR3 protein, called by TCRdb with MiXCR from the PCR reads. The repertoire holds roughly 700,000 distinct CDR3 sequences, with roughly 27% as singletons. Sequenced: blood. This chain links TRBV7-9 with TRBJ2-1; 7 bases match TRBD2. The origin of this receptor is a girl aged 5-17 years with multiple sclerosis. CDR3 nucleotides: TGTGCCAGCAGCTTACTTGCGGGGGATGACAATGAGCAGTTCTTC. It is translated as CASSLLAGDDNEQFF.